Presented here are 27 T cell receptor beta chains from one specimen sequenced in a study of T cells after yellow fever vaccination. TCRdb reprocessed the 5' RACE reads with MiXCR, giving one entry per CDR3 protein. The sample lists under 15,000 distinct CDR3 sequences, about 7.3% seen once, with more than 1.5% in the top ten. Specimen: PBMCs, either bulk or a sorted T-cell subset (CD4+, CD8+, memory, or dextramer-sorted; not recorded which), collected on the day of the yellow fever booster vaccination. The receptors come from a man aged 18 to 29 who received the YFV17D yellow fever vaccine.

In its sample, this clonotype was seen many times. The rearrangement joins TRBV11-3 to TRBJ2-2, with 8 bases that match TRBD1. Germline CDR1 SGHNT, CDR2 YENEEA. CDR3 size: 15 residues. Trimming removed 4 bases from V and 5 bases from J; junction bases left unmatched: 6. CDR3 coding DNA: TGTGCCAGCAGCTCCGGACAGGGTGAGACCGGGGAGCTGTTTTTT. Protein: CASSSGQGETGELFF.

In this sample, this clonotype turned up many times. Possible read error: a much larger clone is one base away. The CDR3: CSARDARYTGELVF. The CDR3 bases are TGCAGTGCTAGAGATGCTAGATACACCGGGGAGCTGGTTTTT. The chain employs TRBV20-1 and TRBJ2-2, with D possibly matching TRBD2 (5 bases). The germline CDR1 and CDR2 sequences are DFQATT and SNEGSKA (reference sequence). The CDR3 extends over 14 amino acids.

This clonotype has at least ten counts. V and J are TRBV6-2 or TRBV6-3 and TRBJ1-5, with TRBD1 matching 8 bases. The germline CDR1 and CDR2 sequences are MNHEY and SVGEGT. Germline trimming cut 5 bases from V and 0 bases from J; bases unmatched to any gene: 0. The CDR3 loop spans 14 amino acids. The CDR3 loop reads CASSGQGSNQPQHF. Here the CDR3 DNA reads TGTGCCAGCAGTGGACAGGGTAGCAATCAGCCCCAGCATTTT.

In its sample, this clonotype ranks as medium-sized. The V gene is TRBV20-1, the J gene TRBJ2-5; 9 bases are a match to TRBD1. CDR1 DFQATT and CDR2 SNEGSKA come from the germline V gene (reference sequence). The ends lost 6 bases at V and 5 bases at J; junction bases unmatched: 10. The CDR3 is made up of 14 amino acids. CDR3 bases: TGCAGTGCACCAAGCCCAGGGACAGGGGAGACCCAGTACTTC. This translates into CSAPSPGTGETQYF.

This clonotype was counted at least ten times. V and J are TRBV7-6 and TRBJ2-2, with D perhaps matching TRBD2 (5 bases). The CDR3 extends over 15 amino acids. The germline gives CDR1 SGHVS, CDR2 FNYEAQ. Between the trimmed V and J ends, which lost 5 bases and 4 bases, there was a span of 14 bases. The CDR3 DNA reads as TGTGCCAGCAGCGTAAGGACCCGGGGCACCGGGGAGCTGTTTTTT. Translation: CASSVRTRGTGELFF.

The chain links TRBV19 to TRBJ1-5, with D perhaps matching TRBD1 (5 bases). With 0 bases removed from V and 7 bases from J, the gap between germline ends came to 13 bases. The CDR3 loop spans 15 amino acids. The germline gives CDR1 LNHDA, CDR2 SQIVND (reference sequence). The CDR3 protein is CASSIDLWGRQPQHF. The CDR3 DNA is TGTGCCAGTAGTATAGATCTATGGGGACGACAGCCCCAGCATTTT.

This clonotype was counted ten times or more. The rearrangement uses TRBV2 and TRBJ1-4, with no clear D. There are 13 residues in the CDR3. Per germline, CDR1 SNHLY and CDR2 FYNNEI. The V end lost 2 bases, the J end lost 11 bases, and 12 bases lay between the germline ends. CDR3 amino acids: CASSELPQDKLFF. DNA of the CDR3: TGTGCCAGCAGTGAACTGCCGCAAGACAAACTGTTTTTT.

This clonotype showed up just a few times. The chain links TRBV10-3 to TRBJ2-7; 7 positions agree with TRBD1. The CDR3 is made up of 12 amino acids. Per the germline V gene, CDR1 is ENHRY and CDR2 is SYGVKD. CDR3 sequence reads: CGSGTAIGEQYF. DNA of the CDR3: TGTGGCTCCGGGACAGCTATCGGCGAGCAGTACTTC.

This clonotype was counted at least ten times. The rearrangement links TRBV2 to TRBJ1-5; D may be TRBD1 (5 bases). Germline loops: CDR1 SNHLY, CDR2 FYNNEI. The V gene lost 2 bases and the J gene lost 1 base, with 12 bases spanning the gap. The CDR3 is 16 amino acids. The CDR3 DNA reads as TGTGCCAGCAGTGAAATCCAGGGAGCGAGCAATCAGCCCCAGCATTTT. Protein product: CASSEIQGASNQPQHF.

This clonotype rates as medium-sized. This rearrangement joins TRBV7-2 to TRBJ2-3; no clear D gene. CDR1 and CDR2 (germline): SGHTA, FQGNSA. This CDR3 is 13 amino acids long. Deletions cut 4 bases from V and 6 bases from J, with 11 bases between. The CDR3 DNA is TGTGCCAGCAGCTCAGGTCCACATGATACGCAGTATTTT. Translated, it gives CASSSGPHDTQYF.

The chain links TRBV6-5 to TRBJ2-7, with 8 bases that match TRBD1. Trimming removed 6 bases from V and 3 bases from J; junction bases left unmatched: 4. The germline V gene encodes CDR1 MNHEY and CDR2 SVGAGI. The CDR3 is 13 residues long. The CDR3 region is CASRQGQVYEQYF. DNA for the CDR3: TGTGCCAGCAGGCAGGGACAGGTCTACGAGCAGTACTTC.

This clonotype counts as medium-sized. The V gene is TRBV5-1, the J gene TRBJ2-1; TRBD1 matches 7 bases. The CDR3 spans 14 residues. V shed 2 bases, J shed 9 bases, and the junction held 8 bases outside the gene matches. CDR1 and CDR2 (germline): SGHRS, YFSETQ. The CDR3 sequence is CASSFQQGSGEQFF. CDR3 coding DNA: TGCGCCAGCAGCTTCCAACAGGGGTCGGGTGAGCAGTTCTTC.

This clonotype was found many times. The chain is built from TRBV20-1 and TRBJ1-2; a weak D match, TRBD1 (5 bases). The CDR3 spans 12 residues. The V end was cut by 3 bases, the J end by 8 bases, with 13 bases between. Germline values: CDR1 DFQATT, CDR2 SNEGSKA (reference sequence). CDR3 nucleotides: TGCAGTGCTAGGAAGGGGTTGGGGGGCTACACCTTC. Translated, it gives CSARKGLGGYTF.

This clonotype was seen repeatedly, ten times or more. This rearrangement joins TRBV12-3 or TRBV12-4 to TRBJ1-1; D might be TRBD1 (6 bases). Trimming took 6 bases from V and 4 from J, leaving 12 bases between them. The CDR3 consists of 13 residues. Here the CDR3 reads CASSETQGTEAFF. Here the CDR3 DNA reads TGTGCCAGCAGCGAAACACAGGGCACTGAAGCTTTCTTT.

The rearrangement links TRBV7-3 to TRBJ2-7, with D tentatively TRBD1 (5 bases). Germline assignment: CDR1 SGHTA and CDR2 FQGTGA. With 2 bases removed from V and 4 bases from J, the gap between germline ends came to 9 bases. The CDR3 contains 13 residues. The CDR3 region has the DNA TGTGCCAGCAGCTTACGTACAGGATACGAGCAGTACTTC. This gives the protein CASSLRTGYEQYF.

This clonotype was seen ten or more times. CDR3 DNA sequence: TGTGCCAGCAGTTACCCTCGGCCAGGGGATCCCCTCCACTTT. The encoded protein is CASSYPRPGDPLHF. The genes are TRBV6-2 or TRBV6-3 and TRBJ1-6; D is perhaps TRBD1 (6 bases). CDR3 length: 14 amino acids. Looked up from germline, CDR1 is MNHEY and CDR2 is SVGEGT. Between the trimmed V and J ends, which lost 2 bases and 13 bases, there was a span of 15 bases.

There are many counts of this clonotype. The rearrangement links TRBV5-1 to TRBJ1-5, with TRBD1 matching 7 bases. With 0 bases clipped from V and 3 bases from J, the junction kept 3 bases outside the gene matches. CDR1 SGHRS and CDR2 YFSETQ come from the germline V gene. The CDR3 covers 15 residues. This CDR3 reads CASSLGDSPNQPQHF. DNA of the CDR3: TGCGCCAGCAGCTTGGGGGACAGCCCCAATCAGCCCCAGCATTTT.

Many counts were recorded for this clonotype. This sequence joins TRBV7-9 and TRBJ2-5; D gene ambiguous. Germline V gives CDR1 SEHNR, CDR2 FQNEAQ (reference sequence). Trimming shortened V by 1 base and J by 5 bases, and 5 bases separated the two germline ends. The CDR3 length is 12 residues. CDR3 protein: CASSLVRETQYF. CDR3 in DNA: TGTGCCAGCAGCTTAGTCAGGGAGACCCAGTACTTC.

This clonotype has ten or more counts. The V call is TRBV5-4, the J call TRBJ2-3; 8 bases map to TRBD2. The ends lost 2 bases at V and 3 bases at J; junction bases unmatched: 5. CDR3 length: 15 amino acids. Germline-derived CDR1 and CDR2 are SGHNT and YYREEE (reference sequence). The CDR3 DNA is TGTGCCAGCAGCTTCGGGGGGGCCGGAACAGATACGCAGTATTTT. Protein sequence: CASSFGGAGTDTQYF. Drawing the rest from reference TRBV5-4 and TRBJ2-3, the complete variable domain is ETGVTQSPTHLIKTRGQQVTLRCSSQSGHNTVSWYQQALGQGPQFIFQYYREEENGRGNFPPRFSGLQFPNYSSELNVNALELDDSALYLCASSFGGAGTDTQYFGPGTRLTVL.

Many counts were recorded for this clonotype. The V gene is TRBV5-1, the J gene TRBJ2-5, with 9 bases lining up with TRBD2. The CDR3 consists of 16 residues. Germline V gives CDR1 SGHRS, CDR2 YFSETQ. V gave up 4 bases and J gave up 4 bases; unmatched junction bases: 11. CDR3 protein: CASSPSSGGPGETQYF. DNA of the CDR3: TGCGCCAGCAGCCCGAGTAGCGGGGGCCCCGGAGAGACCCAGTACTTC.

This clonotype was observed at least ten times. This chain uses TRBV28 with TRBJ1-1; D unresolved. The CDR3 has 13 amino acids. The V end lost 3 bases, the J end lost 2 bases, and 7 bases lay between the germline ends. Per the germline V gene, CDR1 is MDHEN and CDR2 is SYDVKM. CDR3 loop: CASSFNRNTEAFF. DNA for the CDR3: TGTGCCAGCAGTTTCAACAGAAACACTGAAGCTTTCTTT.

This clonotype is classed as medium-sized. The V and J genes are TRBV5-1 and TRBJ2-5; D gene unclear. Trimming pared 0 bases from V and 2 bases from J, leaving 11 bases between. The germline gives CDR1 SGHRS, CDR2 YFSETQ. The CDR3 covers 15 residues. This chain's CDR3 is CASSLGDGSQETQYF. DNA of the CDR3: TGCGCCAGCAGCTTGGGAGACGGATCTCAAGAGACCCAGTACTTC.

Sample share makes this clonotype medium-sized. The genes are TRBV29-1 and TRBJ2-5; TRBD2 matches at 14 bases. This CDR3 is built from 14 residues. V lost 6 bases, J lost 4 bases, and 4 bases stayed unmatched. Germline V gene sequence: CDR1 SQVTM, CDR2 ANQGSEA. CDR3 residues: CSVGTSGGVETQYF. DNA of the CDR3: TGCAGCGTGGGGACTAGCGGGGGAGTAGAGACCCAGTACTTC.

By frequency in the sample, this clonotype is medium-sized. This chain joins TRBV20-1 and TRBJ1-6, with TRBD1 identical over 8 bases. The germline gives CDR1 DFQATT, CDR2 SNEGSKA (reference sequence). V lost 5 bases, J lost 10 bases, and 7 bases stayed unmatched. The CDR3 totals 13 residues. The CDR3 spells CSAPDRGGSPLHF. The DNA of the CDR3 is TGCAGTGCTCCTGACAGGGGAGGGTCACCCCTCCACTTT.

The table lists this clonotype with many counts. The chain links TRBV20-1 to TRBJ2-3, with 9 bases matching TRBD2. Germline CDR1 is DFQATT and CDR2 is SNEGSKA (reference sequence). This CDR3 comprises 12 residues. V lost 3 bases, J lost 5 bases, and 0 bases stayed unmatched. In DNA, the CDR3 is TGCAGTGCTAGGCGGGGGGGAGATACGCAGTATTTT. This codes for CSARRGGDTQYF.

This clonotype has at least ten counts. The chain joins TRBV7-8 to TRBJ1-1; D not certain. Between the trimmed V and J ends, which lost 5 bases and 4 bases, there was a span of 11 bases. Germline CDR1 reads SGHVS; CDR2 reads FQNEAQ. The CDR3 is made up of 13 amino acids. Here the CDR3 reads CASSPQVGTEAFF. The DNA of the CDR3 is TGTGCCAGCAGCCCCCAAGTAGGCACTGAAGCTTTCTTT.

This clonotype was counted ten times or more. The CDR3: CASSFSGWELFF. DNA for the CDR3: TGTGCCAGCAGTTTTTCGGGTTGGGAGCTGTTTTTT. The J gene is TRBJ2-2, the V gene TRBV12-3 or TRBV12-4; no definite D call. The V end lost 3 bases, the J end lost 9 bases, and 8 bases lay between the germline ends. This CDR3 is 12 amino acids long.